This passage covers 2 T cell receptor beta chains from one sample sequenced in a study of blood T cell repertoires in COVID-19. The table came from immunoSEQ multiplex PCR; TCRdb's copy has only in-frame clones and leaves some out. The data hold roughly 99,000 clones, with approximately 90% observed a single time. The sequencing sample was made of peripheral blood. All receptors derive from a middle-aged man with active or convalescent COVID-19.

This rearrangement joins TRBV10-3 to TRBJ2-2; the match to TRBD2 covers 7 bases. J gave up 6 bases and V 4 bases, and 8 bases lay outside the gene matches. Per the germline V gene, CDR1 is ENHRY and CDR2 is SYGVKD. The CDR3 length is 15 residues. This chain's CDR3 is CAISGSGILAGELFF. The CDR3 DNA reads TGTGCCATCAGTGGAAGCGGGATTCTAGCCGGGGAGCTGTTTTTT.

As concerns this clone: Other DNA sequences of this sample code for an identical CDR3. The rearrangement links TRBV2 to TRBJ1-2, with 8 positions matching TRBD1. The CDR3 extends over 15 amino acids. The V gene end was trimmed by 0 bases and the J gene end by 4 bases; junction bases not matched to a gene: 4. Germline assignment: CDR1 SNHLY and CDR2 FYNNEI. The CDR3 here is CASSEAVTGGYGYTF. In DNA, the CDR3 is TGTGCCAGCAGTGAAGCGGTCACAGGGGGCTATGGCTACACCTTC.